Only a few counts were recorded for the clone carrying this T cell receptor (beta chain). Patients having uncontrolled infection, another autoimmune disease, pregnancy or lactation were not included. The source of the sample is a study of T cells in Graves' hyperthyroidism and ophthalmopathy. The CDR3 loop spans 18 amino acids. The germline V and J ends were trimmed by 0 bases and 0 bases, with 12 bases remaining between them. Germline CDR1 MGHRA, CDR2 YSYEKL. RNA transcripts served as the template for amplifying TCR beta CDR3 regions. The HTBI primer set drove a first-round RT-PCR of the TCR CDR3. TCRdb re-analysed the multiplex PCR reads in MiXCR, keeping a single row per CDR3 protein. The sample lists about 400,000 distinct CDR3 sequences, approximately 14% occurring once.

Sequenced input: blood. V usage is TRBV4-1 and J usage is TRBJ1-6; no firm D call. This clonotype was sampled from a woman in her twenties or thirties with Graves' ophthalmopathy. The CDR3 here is CASSQDYRPSSYNSPLHF. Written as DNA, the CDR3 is TGCGCCAGCAGCCAAGATTATAGGCCCAGCTCCTATAATTCACCCCTCCACTTT.